This entry concerns a single T cell receptor (beta chain). The record originates from a study of blood T cell repertoires in COVID-19. Study overall: Spain, Italy and the United States supplied samples that represented acute and convalescent COVID-19. PBMCs, B-cell-depleted T cells, or T cells were the source of the cDNA or gDNA that made up the material.

Trimming took 3 bases from V and 7 from J, leaving 13 bases between them. The germline CDR1 and CDR2 sequences are KGHSH and LQKENI. The CDR3 has 15 residues. Original methodology: Reference gene primer amplification gave nucleated cell count estimates. TCRdb keeps only in-frame clones here, not all; method: immunoSEQ multiplex PCR. The V and J calls and clone size are taken from that table; D and trimming were inferred from the DNA. The table shows 71,000 or so clones, with roughly 90% occurring only once. This TCR came from an elderly man in a cohort sampled during active COVID-19. This sequence joins TRBV18 and TRBJ1-6; tentative D call: TRBD1 (5 bases). Source material: peripheral blood. CDR3 loop: CASSPLGAYNSPLHF. The CDR3 nucleotides read TGTGCCAGCTCACCGCTTGGGGCTTACAATTCACCCCTCCACTTT.